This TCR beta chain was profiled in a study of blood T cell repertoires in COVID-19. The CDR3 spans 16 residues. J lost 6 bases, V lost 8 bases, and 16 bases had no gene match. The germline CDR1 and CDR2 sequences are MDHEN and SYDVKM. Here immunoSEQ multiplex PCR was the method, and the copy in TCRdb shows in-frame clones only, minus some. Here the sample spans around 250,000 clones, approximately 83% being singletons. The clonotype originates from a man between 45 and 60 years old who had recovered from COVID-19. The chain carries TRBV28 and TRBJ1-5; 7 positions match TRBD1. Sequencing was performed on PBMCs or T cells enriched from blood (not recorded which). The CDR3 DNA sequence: TGTGCCAGCCTCTCTCAGGCAGGGGGAATTGGTCAGCCCCAGCATTTT. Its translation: CASLSQAGGIGQPQHF.